The following is a T cell receptor (beta chain) sequence with its context. Its cognate antigen is unknown. Germline V CDR1 and CDR2: MGHDK, SYGVNS. The CDR3 is 14 amino acids. The V segment lost 4 bases and the J segment 2 bases; nucleotides outside the gene matches: 2. The data were taken from a study of T cell responses to AZD1222 COVID-19 vaccine. Produced via immunoSEQ multiplex PCR; TCRdb's table is partial and in-frame only. Of 110,000 or so clones in the sample, roughly 90% were seen once. Points from the study as a whole: It was only after the peak T cell response that any repertoires were sampled. Donors in the cohort were predominantly white British and more often female, and clonal diversity was possibly underestimated. The study found Spike-specific TCR breadth and depth rose after two AZD1222 doses. At 160-218 and 743-854, vaccine-associated CD4 TCRs were dominant, and they spanned spike.

The TCR comes from an adult in good health. This material consisted of peripheral blood, taken on day 0 of MenACWY control vaccination. The V and J genes are TRBV25-1 and TRBJ2-4, with TRBD1 identical over 7 bases. The CDR3 DNA reads as TGTGCCAGCAGTGGGGACAGTCCCAAAAACATTCAGTACTTC. As protein: CASSGDSPKNIQYF. Full variable domain (remainder filled in from reference TRBV25-1 and TRBJ2-4): EADIYQTPRYLVIGTGKKITLECSQTMGHDKMYWYQQDPGMELHLIHYSYGVNSTEKGDLSSESTVSRIRTEHFPLTLESARPSHTSQYLCASSGDSPKNIQYFGAGTRLSVL.